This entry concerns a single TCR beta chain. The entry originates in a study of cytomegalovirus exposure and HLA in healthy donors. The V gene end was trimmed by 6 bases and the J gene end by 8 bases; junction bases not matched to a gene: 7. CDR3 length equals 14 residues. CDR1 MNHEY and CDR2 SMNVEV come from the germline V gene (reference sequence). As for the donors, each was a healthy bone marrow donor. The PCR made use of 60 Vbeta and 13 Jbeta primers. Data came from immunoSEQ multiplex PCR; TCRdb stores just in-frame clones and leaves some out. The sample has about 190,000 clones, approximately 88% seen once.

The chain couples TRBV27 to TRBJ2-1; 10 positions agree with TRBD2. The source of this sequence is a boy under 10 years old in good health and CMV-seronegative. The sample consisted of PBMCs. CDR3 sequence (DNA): TGTGCCAGCAGGGTCAGCGGGGGGGCCCATGAGCAGTTCTTC. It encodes CASRVSGGAHEQFF.